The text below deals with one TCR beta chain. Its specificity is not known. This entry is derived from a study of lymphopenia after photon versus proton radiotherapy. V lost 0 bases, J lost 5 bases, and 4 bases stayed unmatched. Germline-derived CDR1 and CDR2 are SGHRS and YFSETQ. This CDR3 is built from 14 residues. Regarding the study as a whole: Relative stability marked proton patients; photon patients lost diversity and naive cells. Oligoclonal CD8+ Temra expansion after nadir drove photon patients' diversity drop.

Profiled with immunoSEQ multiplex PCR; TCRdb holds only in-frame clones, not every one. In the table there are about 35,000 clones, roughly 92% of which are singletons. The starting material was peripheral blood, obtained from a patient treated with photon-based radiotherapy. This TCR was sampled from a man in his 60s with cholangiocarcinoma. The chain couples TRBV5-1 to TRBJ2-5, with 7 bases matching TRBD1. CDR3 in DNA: TGCGCCAGCAGCTTGGGACAGGGTCAGGAGACCCAGTACTTC. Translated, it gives CASSLGQGQETQYF. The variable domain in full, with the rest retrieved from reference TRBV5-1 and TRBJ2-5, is KAGVTQTPRYLIKTRGQQVTLSCSPISGHRSVSWYQQTPGQGLQFLFEYFSETQRNKGNFPGRFSGRQFSNSRSEMNVSTLELGDSALYLCASSLGQGQETQYFGPGTRLLVL.